The T cell receptor beta chain under discussion was sequenced for a study of T cell responses to AZD1222 COVID-19 vaccine. Whole-study results and caveats: Repertoires were obtained solely post-peak T cell response. Regions 160-218 and 743-854 dominated among vaccine-associated CD4 TCRs spanning spike. It should be noted that donors were predominantly white British and more often female, and clonal diversity was possibly underestimated.

As regards this clone: Its cognate antigen is unknown.

TCRdb's copy holds only in-frame clones and misses some; the assay was immunoSEQ multiplex PCR. This table has some 78,000 clones, 83% appearing once. The analysis combined second doses at about 4 or about 12 weeks. The V gene's germline CDR1 is SGHRS and CDR2 YFSETQ. The CDR3 has 11 amino acids. V was shortened by 3 bases and J by 5 bases, with 5 bases between the two germline ends. The chain joins TRBV5-1 to TRBJ2-5; D is undetermined. This receptor was obtained from an adult who received the AZD1222 COVID-19 vaccine. The sample consisted of peripheral blood, taken 28 days after the second AZD1222 dose. CDR3 loop: CASSSGETQYF. CDR3 coding DNA: TGCGCCAGCAGCTCTGGGGAGACCCAGTACTTC.